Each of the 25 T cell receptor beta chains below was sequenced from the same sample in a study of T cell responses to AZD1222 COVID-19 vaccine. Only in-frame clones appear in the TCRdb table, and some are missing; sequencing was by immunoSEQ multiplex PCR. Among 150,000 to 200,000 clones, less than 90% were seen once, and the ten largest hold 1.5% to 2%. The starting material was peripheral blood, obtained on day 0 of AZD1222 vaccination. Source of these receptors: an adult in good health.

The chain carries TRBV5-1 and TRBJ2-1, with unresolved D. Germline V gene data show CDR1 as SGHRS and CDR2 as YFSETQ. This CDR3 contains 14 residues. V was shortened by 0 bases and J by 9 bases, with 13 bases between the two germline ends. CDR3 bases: TGCGCCAGCAGCTTGGTTCCCGCCACTGGTGAGCAGTTCTTC. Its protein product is CASSLVPATGEQFF.

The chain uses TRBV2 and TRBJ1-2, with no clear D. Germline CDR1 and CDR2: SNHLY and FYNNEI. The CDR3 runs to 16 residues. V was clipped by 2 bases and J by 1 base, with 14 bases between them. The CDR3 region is CASSEIDETFNYGYTF. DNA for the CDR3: TGTGCCAGCAGTGAAATCGATGAGACTTTTAACTATGGCTACACCTTC.

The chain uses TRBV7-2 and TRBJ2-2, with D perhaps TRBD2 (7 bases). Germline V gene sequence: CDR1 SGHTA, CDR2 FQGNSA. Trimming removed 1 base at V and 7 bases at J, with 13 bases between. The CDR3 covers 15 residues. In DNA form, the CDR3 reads TGTGCCAGCAGCTTAGTTGCGGGGGCGAGCGGGGAGCTGTTTTTT. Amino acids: CASSLVAGASGELFF.

The CDR3 spells CASSYSVSTGTGNEKLFF. The CDR3 coding sequence is TGTGCCAGCAGTTACTCGGTATCGACCGGGACAGGGAATGAAAAACTGTTTTTT. The chain links TRBV6-2 or TRBV6-3 to TRBJ1-4, with TRBD1 matching 9 bases. With 0 bases clipped from V and 5 bases from J, the junction kept 10 bases outside the gene matches. Germline CDR1 is MNHEY and CDR2 is SVGEGT. The CDR3 consists of 18 residues.

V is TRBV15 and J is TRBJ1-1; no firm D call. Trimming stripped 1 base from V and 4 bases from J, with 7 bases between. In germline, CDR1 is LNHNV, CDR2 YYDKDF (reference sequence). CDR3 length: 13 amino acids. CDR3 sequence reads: CATSRGGSTEAFF. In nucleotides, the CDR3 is TGTGCCACCAGCAGAGGAGGAAGCACTGAAGCTTTCTTT.

The DNA of the CDR3 is TGCGCCAGCAGTGAGTCCAGTAGCGGGAGCTTTGATGAGCAGTTCTTC. As protein: CASSESSSGSFDEQFF. This chain connects TRBV10-1 to TRBJ2-1; TRBD2 aligns across 9 bases. Looked up from germline, CDR1 is WNHNN and CDR2 is SYGVQD (reference sequence). The CDR3 is 16 residues long. Germline trimming cut 0 bases from V and 8 bases from J; bases unmatched to any gene: 8.

The CDR3 DNA follows: TGTGCCAGCAGCTTGGCCGGATGGAACACTGAAGCTTTCTTT. Amino acids: CASSLAGWNTEAFF. The rearrangement uses TRBV5-4 and TRBJ1-1; D not resolved. Trimming removed 0 bases from V and 1 base from J, with 7 bases in between. CDR1 and CDR2 from the germline V gene are SGHNT and YYREEE (reference sequence). The CDR3 has 14 residues.

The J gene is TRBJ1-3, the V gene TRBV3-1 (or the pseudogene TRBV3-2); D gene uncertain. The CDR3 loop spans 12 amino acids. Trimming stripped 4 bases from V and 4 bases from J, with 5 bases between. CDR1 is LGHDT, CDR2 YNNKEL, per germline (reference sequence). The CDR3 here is CASSPLGNTIYF. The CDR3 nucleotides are TGTGCCAGCAGCCCGCTAGGAAACACCATATATTTT.

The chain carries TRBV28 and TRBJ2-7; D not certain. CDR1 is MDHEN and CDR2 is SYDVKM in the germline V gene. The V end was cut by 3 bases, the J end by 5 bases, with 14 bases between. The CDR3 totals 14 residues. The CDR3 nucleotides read TGTGCCAGCAGTTTTATTGGTTCATTCAACGAGCAGTACTTC. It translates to CASSFIGSFNEQYF. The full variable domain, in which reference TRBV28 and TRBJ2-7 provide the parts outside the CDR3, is DVKVTQSSRYLVKRTGEKVFLECVQDMDHENMFWYRQDPGLGLRLIYFSYDVKMKEKGDIPEGYSVSREKKERFSLILESASTNQTSMYLCASSFIGSFNEQYFGPGTRLTVT.

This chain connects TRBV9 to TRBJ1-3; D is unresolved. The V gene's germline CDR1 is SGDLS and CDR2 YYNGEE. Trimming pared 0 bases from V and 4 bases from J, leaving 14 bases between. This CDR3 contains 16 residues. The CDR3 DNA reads TGTGCCAGCAGCGTAGCGGGGTCCACGGTCGGAAACACCATATATTTT. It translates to CASSVAGSTVGNTIYF.

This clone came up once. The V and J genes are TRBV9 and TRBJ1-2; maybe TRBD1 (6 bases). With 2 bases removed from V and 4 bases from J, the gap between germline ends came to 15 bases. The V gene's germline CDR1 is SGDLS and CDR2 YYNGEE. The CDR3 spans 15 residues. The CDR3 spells CASSVGFGQSYGYTF. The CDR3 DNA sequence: TGTGCCAGCAGCGTGGGTTTCGGACAGTCCTATGGCTACACCTTC.

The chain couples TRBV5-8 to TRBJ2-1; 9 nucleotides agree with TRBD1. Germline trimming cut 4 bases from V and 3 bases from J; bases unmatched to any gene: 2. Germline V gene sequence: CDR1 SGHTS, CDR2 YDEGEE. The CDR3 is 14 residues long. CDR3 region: CASSRGQGYNEQFF. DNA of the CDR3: TGTGCCAGCAGCCGGGGACAGGGCTACAATGAGCAGTTCTTC.

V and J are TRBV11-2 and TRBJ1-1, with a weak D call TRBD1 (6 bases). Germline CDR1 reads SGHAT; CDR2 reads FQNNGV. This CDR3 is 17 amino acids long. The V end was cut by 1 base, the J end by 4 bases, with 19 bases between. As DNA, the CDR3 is TGTGCCAGCAGCTTAGTATTGTATTGGGGACACCGCACTGAAGCTTTCTTT. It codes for CASSLVLYWGHRTEAFF.

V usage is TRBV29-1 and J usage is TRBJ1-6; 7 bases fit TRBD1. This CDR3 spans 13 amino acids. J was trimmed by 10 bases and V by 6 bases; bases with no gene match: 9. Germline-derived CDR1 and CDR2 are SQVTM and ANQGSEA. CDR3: CSVMTGSGSPLHF. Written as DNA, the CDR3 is TGCAGCGTCATGACAGGGTCAGGATCACCCCTCCACTTT.

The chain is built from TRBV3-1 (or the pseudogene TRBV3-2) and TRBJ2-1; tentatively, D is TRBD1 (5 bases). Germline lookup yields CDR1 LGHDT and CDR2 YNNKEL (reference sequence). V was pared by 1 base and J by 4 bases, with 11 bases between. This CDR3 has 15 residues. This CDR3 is CASSQGTGRYNEQFF. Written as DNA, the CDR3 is TGTGCCAGCAGCCAAGGTACAGGACGATACAATGAGCAGTTCTTC.

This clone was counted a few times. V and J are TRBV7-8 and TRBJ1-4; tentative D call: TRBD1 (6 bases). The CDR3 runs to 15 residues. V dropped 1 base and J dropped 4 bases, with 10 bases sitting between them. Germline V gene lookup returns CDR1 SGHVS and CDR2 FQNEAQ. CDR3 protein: CASSLEAGVNEKLFF. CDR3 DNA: TGTGCCAGCAGCTTAGAGGCAGGGGTTAATGAAAAACTGTTTTTT.

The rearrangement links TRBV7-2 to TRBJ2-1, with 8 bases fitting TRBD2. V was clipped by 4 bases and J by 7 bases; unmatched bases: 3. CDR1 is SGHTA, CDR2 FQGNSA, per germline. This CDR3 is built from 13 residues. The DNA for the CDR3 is TGTGCCAGCAGCTCCGGGGGGGTTAATGAGCAGTTCTTC. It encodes CASSSGGVNEQFF.

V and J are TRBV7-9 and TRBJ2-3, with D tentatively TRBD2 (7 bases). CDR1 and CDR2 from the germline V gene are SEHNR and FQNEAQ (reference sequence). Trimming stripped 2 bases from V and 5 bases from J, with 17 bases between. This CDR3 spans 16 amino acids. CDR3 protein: CASSLLGGRERDTQYF. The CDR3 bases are TGTGCCAGCAGCTTACTCGGGGGGCGGGAGCGAGATACGCAGTATTTT.

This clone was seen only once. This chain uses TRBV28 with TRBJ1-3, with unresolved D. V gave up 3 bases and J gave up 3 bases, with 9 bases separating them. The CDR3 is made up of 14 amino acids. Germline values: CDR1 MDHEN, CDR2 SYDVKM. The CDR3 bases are TGTGCCAGCAGTTTCTCGCGGCTTGGAAACACCATATATTTT. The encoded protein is CASSFSRLGNTIYF.

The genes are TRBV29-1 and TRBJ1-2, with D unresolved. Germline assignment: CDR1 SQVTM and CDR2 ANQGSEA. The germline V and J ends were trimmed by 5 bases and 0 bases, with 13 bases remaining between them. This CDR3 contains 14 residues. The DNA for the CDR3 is TGCAGCGTTAGGTCGGACGCTACTAACTATGGCTACACCTTC. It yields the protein CSVRSDATNYGYTF. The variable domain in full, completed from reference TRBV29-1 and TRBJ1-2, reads SAVISQKPSRDICQRGTSLTIQCQVDSQVTMMFWYRQQPGQSLTLIATANQGSEATYESGFVIDKFPISRPNLTFSTLTVSNMSPEDSSIYLCSVRSDATNYGYTFGSGTRLTVV.

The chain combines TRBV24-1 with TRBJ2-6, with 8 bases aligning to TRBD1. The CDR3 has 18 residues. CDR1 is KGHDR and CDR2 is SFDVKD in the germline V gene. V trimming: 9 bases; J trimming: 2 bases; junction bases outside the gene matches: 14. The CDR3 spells CATGGQGRDFTGANVLTF. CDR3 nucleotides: TGTGCCACCGGAGGACAGGGAAGAGATTTTACTGGGGCCAACGTCCTGACTTTC.

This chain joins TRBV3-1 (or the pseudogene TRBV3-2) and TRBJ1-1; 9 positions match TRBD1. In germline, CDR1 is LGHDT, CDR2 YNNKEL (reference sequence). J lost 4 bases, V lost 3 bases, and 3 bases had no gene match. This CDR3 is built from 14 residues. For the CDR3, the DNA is TGTGCCAGCAGCCAGGGGACAGGGAGCACTGAAGCTTTCTTT. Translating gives CASSQGTGSTEAFF.

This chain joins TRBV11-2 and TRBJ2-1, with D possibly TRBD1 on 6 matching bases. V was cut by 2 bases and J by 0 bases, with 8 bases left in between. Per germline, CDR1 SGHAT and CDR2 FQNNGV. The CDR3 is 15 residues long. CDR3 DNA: TGTGCCAGCAGCTTAAGGGGGAACTCCTACAATGAGCAGTTCTTC. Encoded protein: CASSLRGNSYNEQFF.

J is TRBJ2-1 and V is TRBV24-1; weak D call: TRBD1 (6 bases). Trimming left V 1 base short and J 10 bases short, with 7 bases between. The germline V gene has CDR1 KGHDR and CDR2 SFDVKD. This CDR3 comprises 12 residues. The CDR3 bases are TGTGCCACCAGTGATTTTGGGACAGAGCAGTTCTTC. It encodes CATSDFGTEQFF.

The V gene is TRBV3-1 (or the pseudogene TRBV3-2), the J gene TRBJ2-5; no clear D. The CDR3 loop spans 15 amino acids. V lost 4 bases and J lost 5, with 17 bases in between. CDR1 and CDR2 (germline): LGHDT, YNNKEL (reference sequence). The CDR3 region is CASSLNRGSRETQYF. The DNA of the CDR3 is TGTGCCAGCAGCCTTAATCGAGGTAGCCGGGAGACCCAGTACTTC.